The 19 T cell receptor beta chains given below trace back to one sample, sequenced in a study of shared clonotypes between healthy human individuals. Naive CD8 populations comprised CD45RO-negative cells positively selected for CCR7, excluding terminally differentiated effector memory CD45RA+ cells. Clones were read by immunoSEQ multiplex PCR, and TCRdb kept only the in-frame ones, dropping some. This sample carries around 2.1 million clones, 85% to 95% of them seen once, and the ten largest clones take about 1.5%. Sequenced material: naive CD8+ T cells from PBMCs. These receptors came from a young man in good health. Some clones in this sample may be carry-over from other donors' samples.

The J gene is TRBJ2-7, the V gene TRBV25-1, with D unclear. There are 14 residues in the CDR3. The germline V and J ends were trimmed by 1 base and 0 bases, with 7 bases remaining between them. Germline V lookup: CDR1 MGHDK, CDR2 SYGVNS. The DNA for the CDR3 is TGTGCCAGCAGTGAATCACGATCCTCCTACGAGCAGTACTTC. Amino acid sequence: CASSESRSSYEQYF.

The chain carries TRBV19 and TRBJ2-7, with D tentatively TRBD2 (6 bases). V lost 9 bases to trimming and J lost 0 bases, with 12 bases between them. The CDR3 runs 13 residues. Germline CDR1 LNHDA, CDR2 SQIVND (reference sequence). As DNA, the CDR3 is TGTGCCAGACTTAGCGGTTTCTCCTACGAGCAGTACTTC. It encodes CARLSGFSYEQYF.

The gene calls are TRBV29-1 and TRBJ2-7; TRBD1 matches at 11 bases. This CDR3 comprises 14 residues. The junction had 8 bases not matched to a gene; V was cut back by 5 bases and J by 5 bases. Germline CDR1 SQVTM, CDR2 ANQGSEA. The CDR3 nucleotides read TGCAGCGTTTCCCGGACAGGGGGCCCCCACGAGCAGTACTTC. It encodes CSVSRTGGPHEQYF.

The V gene is TRBV5-1, the J gene TRBJ1-3, with D tentatively TRBD1 (6 bases). Germline CDR1 reads SGHRS; CDR2 reads YFSETQ. The CDR3 covers 13 residues. V was shortened by 4 bases and J by 7 bases, with 12 bases between the two germline ends. CDR3 region: CASSPEGGNTIYF. The CDR3 DNA sequence: TGCGCCAGCAGCCCCGAGGGGGGGAACACCATATATTTT.

This clone was recorded once. This sequence joins TRBV28 and TRBJ1-2; D remains unclear. The CDR3 is 13 residues long. V was trimmed by 6 bases and J by 3 bases, leaving 11 bases between them. Looked up from germline, CDR1 is MDHEN and CDR2 is SYDVKM. Here the CDR3 reads CASSGQRDYGYTF. The CDR3 nucleotides are TGTGCCAGCAGCGGCCAGCGGGACTATGGCTACACCTTC.

This clone came up once. This chain links TRBV7-9 with TRBJ2-7, with 7 bases identical to TRBD1. Germline V gene data show CDR1 as SEHNR and CDR2 as FQNEAQ (reference sequence). Trimming at V came to 5 bases and at J to 6 bases, leaving 13 bases not matched to a gene. The CDR3 runs 15 residues. CDR3 sequence reads: CASSPAPRGLGEQYF. Written as DNA, the CDR3 is TGTGCCAGCAGCCCAGCCCCTAGGGGGCTCGGCGAGCAGTACTTC.

Details on this clone: Other DNA sequences of this sample code for an identical CDR3. The chain has TRBV27 and TRBJ1-1; possibly TRBD1 for D (5 bases). In germline, CDR1 is MNHEY, CDR2 SMNVEV (reference sequence). This CDR3 spans 14 amino acids. V gave up 0 bases and J gave up 5 bases, with 10 bases separating them. The CDR3, as DNA: TGTGCCAGCAGTTTATCGGGGGTTTGGACTGAAGCTTTCTTT. It codes for CASSLSGVWTEAFF.

J is TRBJ2-1 and V is TRBV5-1, with D unresolved. Trimming took off 6 bases at V and 9 bases at J, with 13 bases between the two ends. Germline-derived CDR1 and CDR2 are SGHRS and YFSETQ. The CDR3 spans 12 residues. The CDR3 DNA follows: TGCGCCAGCATCCCTATAAGTGGTGAGCAGTTCTTC. Encoded protein: CASIPISGEQFF.

This chain links TRBV27 with TRBJ2-7; D unresolved. CDR1 MNHEY and CDR2 SMNVEV come from the germline V gene (reference sequence). The V end lost 0 bases, the J end lost 2 bases, and 11 bases lay between the germline ends. This CDR3 region has 15 residues. DNA for the CDR3: TGTGCCAGCAGTTTATCTCTGATCGGACCCTACGAGCAGTACTTC. Amino acids: CASSLSLIGPYEQYF.

This sequence joins TRBV7-9 and TRBJ2-1; unclear D gene. Germline-derived CDR1 and CDR2 are SEHNR and FQNEAQ (reference sequence). V lost 4 bases to trimming and J lost 2 bases, with 9 bases between them. The CDR3 runs to 14 residues. CDR3 sequence (DNA): TGTGCCAGCAGCTCGAGGCCGACCTACAATGAGCAGTTCTTC. Translating gives CASSSRPTYNEQFF.

The rearrangement uses TRBV28 and TRBJ2-3; 12 bases match TRBD2. The junction had 18 bases not matched to a gene; V was cut back by 5 bases and J by 3 bases. The CDR3 has 20 amino acids. Germline V gene lookup returns CDR1 MDHEN and CDR2 SYDVKM. CDR3 in amino acids: CASSPLFSSGRVLGTDTQYF. Written as DNA, the CDR3 is TGTGCCAGCAGTCCCCTATTTTCTAGCGGGAGGGTCCTTGGGACAGATACGCAGTATTTT.

V and J are TRBV9 and TRBJ2-1; no definite D call. V was pared by 7 bases and J by 3 bases, with 8 bases between. Germline-derived CDR1 and CDR2 are SGDLS and YYNGEE. The CDR3 length is 12 residues. CDR3 in DNA: TGTGCCAGCGAAAGCAGCTACAATGAGCAGTTCTTC. Translated: CASESSYNEQFF.

This sequence joins TRBV29-1 and TRBJ2-1, with D possibly TRBD2 on 6 matching bases. In germline, CDR1 is SQVTM, CDR2 ANQGSEA. The CDR3 spans 14 residues. V dropped 4 bases and J dropped 5 bases, with 15 bases sitting between them. CDR3 in amino acids: CSVALVAENNEQFF. The CDR3 nucleotides read TGCAGCGTTGCGTTGGTAGCGGAGAACAATGAGCAGTTCTTC.

The rearrangement links TRBV7-9 to TRBJ1-1; no firm D call. CDR1 is SEHNR and CDR2 is FQNEAQ in the germline V gene (reference sequence). The germline V and J ends were trimmed by 8 bases and 2 bases, with 6 bases remaining between them. The CDR3 runs 11 residues. Here the CDR3 DNA reads TGTGCCAGCCGGGCTAACACTGAAGCTTTCTTT. Amino acids: CASRANTEAFF.

In its sample, this clone was seen once. Within the sample, other DNA sequences also encode this same CDR3. The chain employs TRBV6-6 and TRBJ1-5; D is unresolved. The CDR3 runs to 15 residues. Trimming shortened V by 2 bases and J by 2 bases, and 10 bases separated the two germline ends. Looked up from germline, CDR1 is MNHNY and CDR2 is SVGAGI (reference sequence). The CDR3 sequence is CASSYPDRGNQPQHF. The CDR3 DNA is TGTGCCAGCAGTTACCCAGACCGGGGCAATCAGCCCCAGCATTTT.

The chain is built from TRBV4-1 and TRBJ2-7; a weak D match, TRBD1 (5 bases). V lost 3 bases and J lost 2, with 17 bases in between. This CDR3 contains 16 residues. CDR1 and CDR2 from the germline V gene are MGHRA and YSYEKL. CDR3 residues: CASSHNRETAAYEQYF. In nucleotides, the CDR3 is TGCGCCAGCAGCCACAACCGTGAGACAGCCGCCTACGAGCAGTACTTC.

The chain couples TRBV6-5 to TRBJ2-5, with TRBD2 identical over 8 bases. This CDR3 spans 15 amino acids. The ends lost 5 bases at V and 2 bases at J; junction bases unmatched: 7. From germline, CDR1 is MNHEY and CDR2 SVGAGI. Here the CDR3 reads CASSTGTRRQETQYF. The CDR3 nucleotides are TGTGCCAGCAGTACTGGGACTAGGCGGCAAGAGACCCAGTACTTC.

The rearrangement uses TRBV5-1 and TRBJ2-2; TRBD2 matches at 8 bases. Per germline, CDR1 SGHRS and CDR2 YFSETQ. The CDR3 runs to 16 residues. With V trimmed by 3 bases and J by 4 bases, 8 bases remained unmatched. CDR3 bases: TGCGCCAGCAGCTCCTCAGCGGGAGCGGGCACCGGGGAGCTGTTTTTT. Translation gives CASSSSAGAGTGELFF. The full variable domain, rest sourced from reference TRBV5-1 and TRBJ2-2, is KAGVTQTPRYLIKTRGQQVTLSCSPISGHRSVSWYQQTPGQGLQFLFEYFSETQRNKGNFPGRFSGRQFSNSRSEMNVSTLELGDSALYLCASSSSAGAGTGELFFGEGSRLTVL.

The CDR3 region has the DNA TGTGCCAGCAGGACAGGGGGCGGTACTGAAGCTTTCTTT. Amino acids: CASRTGGGTEAFF. The chain has TRBV6-1 and TRBJ1-1, with 10 bases that match TRBD1. Germline CDR1 reads MNHNS; CDR2 reads SASEGT. The junction had 3 bases not matched to a gene; V was cut back by 6 bases and J by 5 bases. The CDR3 is 13 residues long.